This passage covers 17 T cell receptor beta chains from one sample sequenced in a study of blood T cell repertoires in COVID-19. Method: immunoSEQ multiplex PCR; TCRdb's copy keeps in-frame clones and lacks some. The repertoire includes tens of thousands of clones, about 81% of them detected once, and around 22% sits in the top ten. Sequenced material: peripheral blood. Receptors were obtained from a woman between 55 and 75 years old with acute or convalescent COVID-19.

The chain employs TRBV14 and TRBJ1-1, with TRBD1 as a possible D gene (6 bases). The CDR3 has 15 residues. V shed 5 bases and J shed 8 bases, with 21 bases lying between them. The germline V gene encodes CDR1 SGHDN and CDR2 FVKESK. Here the CDR3 DNA reads TGTGCCAGCAGCTCCTGGGGGCAGGGCGATATAGAAGCTTTCTTT. Its translation: CASSSWGQGDIEAFF.

The chain recombines TRBV27 with TRBJ1-6, with 7 bases lining up with TRBD1. Looked up from germline, CDR1 is MNHEY and CDR2 is SMNVEV (reference sequence). The CDR3 consists of 15 residues. V trimming: 4 bases; J trimming: 8 bases; junction bases outside the gene matches: 8. The CDR3, as DNA: TGTGCCAGCAGTTGGGGAACAGGGGACTATTCACCCCTCCACTTT. Amino acids: CASSWGTGDYSPLHF.

The rearrangement links TRBV5-6 to TRBJ2-7; a possible D gene is TRBD1 (5 bases). The CDR3 runs to 15 residues. The ends were cut back, 4 bases at V and 0 bases at J, with 14 bases in the middle. The V gene's germline CDR1 is SGHDT and CDR2 YYEEEE. The CDR3 DNA is TGTGCCAGCAGCGGGGCTAGGGTTAGCTCCTACGAGCAGTACTTC. Its translation: CASSGARVSSYEQYF.

The V gene is TRBV7-6, the J gene TRBJ2-5; TRBD2 is a possible D gene (6 bases). V lost 4 bases to trimming and J lost 10 bases, with 22 bases between them. The CDR3 totals 15 residues. Germline V CDR1 and CDR2: SGHVS, FNYEAQ. The CDR3 coding sequence is TGTGCCAGCAGCTCAATCCCCCCGGGTGGAGGGGACCAGTACTTC. It translates to CASSSIPPGGGDQYF.

The count of this clone is one. Written as DNA, the CDR3 is TGTGCCAGCAGCTTCGGGCAGGGCGCACTGTTTTTT. It is translated as CASSFGQGALFF. The chain carries TRBV5-6 and TRBJ1-4, with a possible D match to TRBD1 (5 bases). The length of the CDR3 is 12 residues. The germline CDR1 and CDR2 sequences are SGHDT and YYEEEE. The V and J ends lost 2 bases and 13 bases respectively, with 12 bases between them.

The chain couples TRBV7-3 to TRBJ2-7, with 9 bases matching TRBD1. V gave up 1 base and J gave up 5 bases; unmatched junction bases: 15. The germline V gene has CDR1 SGHTA and CDR2 FQGTGA. The CDR3 length is 18 residues. The CDR3 reads CASSLIKVEGTGINEQYF. The CDR3 DNA sequence: TGTGCCAGCAGCTTAATAAAAGTTGAGGGGACAGGGATAAACGAGCAGTACTTC.

This clone is a singleton in its sample. This chain connects TRBV5-6 to TRBJ2-7; TRBD1 aligns across 7 bases. In germline, CDR1 is SGHDT, CDR2 YYEEEE. The J segment lost 5 bases and the V segment lost 6 bases, leaving 5 bases of the junction unmatched. The CDR3 consists of 12 residues. The DNA for the CDR3 is TGTGCCAGCACCAGAACAGGGGACGAGCAGTACTTC. Protein: CASTRTGDEQYF.

The chain recombines TRBV18 with TRBJ2-5; tentative D call: TRBD2 (6 bases). The CDR3 spans 16 residues. The V and J ends lost 2 bases and 1 base respectively, with 14 bases between them. CDR1 and CDR2 from the germline V gene are KGHSH and LQKENI. The CDR3 here is CASSPAPSAPQETQYF. In nucleotides, the CDR3 is TGTGCCAGCTCACCAGCCCCTAGCGCCCCCCAAGAGACCCAGTACTTC.

V usage is TRBV12-3 or TRBV12-4 and J usage is TRBJ2-5; D is unclear. The CDR3 totals 11 residues. Trimming took 3 bases from V and 5 from J, leaving 4 bases between them. The CDR3 loop is CASSFSETQYF. The CDR3, as DNA: TGTGCCAGCAGTTTCTCGGAGACCCAGTACTTC.

This rearrangement joins TRBV9 to TRBJ2-7; 8 bases agree with TRBD2. This CDR3 comprises 16 residues. J lost 7 bases, V lost 0 bases, and 12 bases had no gene match. The germline gives CDR1 SGDLS, CDR2 YYNGEE. The CDR3 coding sequence is TGTGCCAGCAGCGTAGATCACGGGGGGGCCATTGAGGAGCAGTACTTC. Its translation: CASSVDHGGAIEEQYF.

This clone was seen only once. The J gene is TRBJ2-1, the V gene TRBV7-9, with D possibly matching TRBD2 (5 bases). The V and J ends lost 6 bases and 6 bases respectively, with 12 bases between them. The CDR3 contains 13 residues. Per the germline V gene, CDR1 is SEHNR and CDR2 is FQNEAQ (reference sequence). The CDR3 loop reads CASSLLDFNEQFF. CDR3 nucleotide sequence: TGTGCCAGCAGTTTACTAGATTTCAATGAGCAGTTCTTC.

This chain links TRBV5-1 with TRBJ2-2, with TRBD1 matching 8 bases. This CDR3 spans 14 amino acids. The germline CDR1 and CDR2 sequences are SGHRS and YFSETQ. The junction had 7 bases not matched to a gene; V was cut back by 5 bases and J by 7 bases. The CDR3 DNA is TGCGCCAGCAGTAAGGACAGGGCGATCGGGGAGCTGTTTTTT. Encoded protein: CASSKDRAIGELFF.

The chain is built from TRBV11-1 and TRBJ2-7; 7 nucleotides line up with TRBD1. Trimming removed 5 bases from V and 4 bases from J; junction bases left unmatched: 2. The CDR3 runs to 12 residues. CDR1 and CDR2 (germline): SGHAT, FQDESV (reference sequence). CDR3 sequence (DNA): TGTGCCAGCAGCCCCAGGGGGTACGAGCAGTACTTC. It specifies CASSPRGYEQYF. The full variable domain, its missing parts supplied by reference TRBV11-1 and TRBJ2-7, is EAEVAQSPRYKITEKSQAVAFWCDPISGHATLYWYRQILGQGPELLVQFQDESVVDDSQLPKDRFSAERLKGVDSTLKIQPAELGDSAMYLCASSPRGYEQYFGPGTRLTVT.

The chain employs TRBV5-8 and TRBJ2-7; 7 bases align to TRBD1. This CDR3 is 14 amino acids long. The germline V gene encodes CDR1 SGHTS and CDR2 YDEGEE. J gave up 3 bases and V 3 bases, and 6 bases lay outside the gene matches. The CDR3 protein is CASSSTGEYYEQYF. The CDR3 nucleotides read TGTGCCAGCAGCTCAACAGGGGAATACTACGAGCAGTACTTC.

The count of this clone is one. The rearrangement links TRBV29-1 to TRBJ2-3; D perhaps matches TRBD2 (6 bases). The CDR3 runs to 16 residues. The germline V gene has CDR1 SQVTM and CDR2 ANQGSEA. V lost 4 bases and J 0 bases, leaving 17 bases between the germline ends. DNA of the CDR3: TGCAGCGTTGTATTCGGGTTTCGGGGGAGCACAGATACGCAGTATTTT. Translating it yields CSVVFGFRGSTDTQYF.

The V and J genes are TRBV6-6 and TRBJ2-7; TRBD1 matches 7 bases. V was pared by 6 bases and J by 2 bases, with 7 bases of the junction left unmatched. The CDR3 spans 14 residues. Per germline, CDR1 MNHNY and CDR2 SVGAGI (reference sequence). In nucleotides, the CDR3 is TGTGCCAGCAGACTCGGGGACAGTACCTACGAGCAGTACTTC. Amino acid sequence: CASRLGDSTYEQYF.

This clone was observed once. The chain employs TRBV15 and TRBJ2-7; 11 bases fit TRBD1. V was pared by 6 bases and J by 6 bases, with 1 base of the junction left unmatched. CDR1 and CDR2 from the germline V gene are LNHNV and YYDKDF (reference sequence). The CDR3 covers 12 residues. CDR3 residues: CATRDRGLEQYF. The CDR3 coding sequence is TGTGCCACCAGGGACAGGGGGCTCGAGCAGTACTTC.